One sample yielded the 27 T cell receptor beta chains listed below, sequenced in a study of cytomegalovirus exposure and HLA in healthy donors. PCR involved 60 Vbeta and 13 Jbeta primers. Measured with immunoSEQ multiplex PCR; TCRdb has only the in-frame clones, and not every one. The specimen's table records more than 95,000 clones. Sequencing input: PBMCs. These receptors originate from a man in his forties in good health and CMV-seronegative.

The rearrangement links TRBV6-6 to TRBJ2-7; the D gene is possibly TRBD1 (6 bases). CDR1 MNHNY and CDR2 SVGAGI come from the germline V gene (reference sequence). CDR3 length: 14 amino acids. The V end was cut by 7 bases, the J end by 3 bases, with 16 bases between. CDR3 protein: CASKWPGERYEQYF. In DNA, the CDR3 is TGTGCCAGCAAGTGGCCAGGGGAGCGCTACGAGCAGTACTTC.

The genes are TRBV5-4 and TRBJ2-1; the match to TRBD2 covers 9 bases. Germline V gene sequence: CDR1 SGHNT, CDR2 YYREEE (reference sequence). V dropped 0 bases and J dropped 2; count of bases not matched to a gene: 0. The CDR3 contains 15 residues. CDR3 DNA: TGTGCCAGCAGCTTGGCTAGCGGGACCTACAATGAGCAGTTCTTC. Its translation: CASSLASGTYNEQFF.

The gene calls are TRBV30 and TRBJ2-7; no clear D gene. Trimming took off 1 base at V and 2 bases at J, with 6 bases between the two ends. CDR1 is GTSNPN, CDR2 SVGIG, per germline (reference sequence). This CDR3 spans 12 amino acids. The DNA of the CDR3 is TGTGCCTGGAGTGATAAAACCTACGAGCAGTACTTC. It codes for CAWSDKTYEQYF.

The rearrangement joins TRBV5-3 to TRBJ2-3, with D possibly TRBD2 on 5 matching bases. TRBV5-3 counts as an open reading frame of uncertain function. The CDR3 covers 15 residues. Trimming left V 4 bases short and J 8 bases short, with 20 bases between. As DNA, the CDR3 is TGTGCCAGAAGCGTCCGGGAACTCTCTAAGGGTACGCAGTATTTT. Translated, it gives CARSVRELSKGTQYF.

The chain couples TRBV10-3 to TRBJ1-2, with 8 bases that match TRBD1. The germline gives CDR1 ENHRY, CDR2 SYGVKD. Unmatched junction bases numbered 10, after V lost 11 bases and J lost 8 bases. The CDR3 covers 12 residues. Here the CDR3 reads CAVQDRDLGYTF. Written as DNA, the CDR3 is TGTGCCGTTCAGGACAGGGACCTCGGCTACACCTTC.

The chain uses TRBV28 and TRBJ2-5; 9 nucleotides match TRBD2. Germline CDR1 and CDR2: MDHEN and SYDVKM. With V trimmed by 6 bases and J by 1 base, 9 bases remained unmatched. The CDR3 loop spans 16 amino acids. The CDR3 DNA reads TGTGCCAGCAGACGCGCCCCGACTAGCGGCCAAGAGACCCAGTACTTC. Protein: CASRRAPTSGQETQYF.

V usage is TRBV9 and J usage is TRBJ2-2, with D maybe TRBD2 (6 bases). The CDR3 contains 16 residues. V lost 4 bases to trimming and J lost 6 bases, with 19 bases between them. CDR1 and CDR2 from the germline V gene are SGDLS and YYNGEE. The CDR3 sequence is CASSPRGGAVAGELFF. DNA of the CDR3: TGTGCCAGCAGCCCGAGGGGCGGGGCCGTCGCCGGGGAGCTGTTTTTT.

The J gene is TRBJ2-7, the V gene TRBV7-9; maybe TRBD2 (7 bases). Germline values: CDR1 SEHNR, CDR2 FQNEAQ (reference sequence). V was cut by 1 base and J by 4 bases, with 14 bases left in between. There are 15 residues in the CDR3. The CDR3 reads CASSLGGGRLYEQYF. DNA for the CDR3: TGTGCCAGCAGCTTAGGGGGGGGGCGTTTGTACGAGCAGTACTTC.

The chain employs TRBV27 and TRBJ2-1; 7 bases fit TRBD2. Germline assignment: CDR1 MNHEY and CDR2 SMNVEV (reference sequence). With 7 bases clipped from V and 5 bases from J, the junction kept 8 bases outside the gene matches. The CDR3 covers 14 residues. The CDR3 DNA reads as TGTGCCAGCAAGCAGACTAGCATTGACAATGAGCAGTTCTTC. Amino acid sequence: CASKQTSIDNEQFF.

The chain has TRBV19 and TRBJ2-3; D is perhaps TRBD2 (6 bases). The V end was cut by 5 bases, the J end by 2 bases, with 14 bases between. The CDR3 length is 15 residues. The germline CDR1 and CDR2 sequences are LNHDA and SQIVND (reference sequence). CDR3 DNA sequence: TGTGCCAGTAGTCCCTGGGTAGCGGACACAGATACGCAGTATTTT. This codes for CASSPWVADTDTQYF.

The chain links TRBV5-1 to TRBJ2-5, with TRBD1 identical over 9 bases. Trimming at V came to 2 bases and at J to 1 base, leaving 12 bases not matched to a gene. Germline V gene data show CDR1 as SGHRS and CDR2 as YFSETQ. The CDR3 runs 18 residues. The CDR3 DNA is TGCGCCAGCAGCTTTGTGGGGCGGGACAGGGTCCTCCAAGAGACCCAGTACTTC. Its protein product is CASSFVGRDRVLQETQYF.

The chain couples TRBV6-6 to TRBJ2-1; 8 nucleotides agree with TRBD2. CDR1 and CDR2 (germline): MNHNY, SVGAGI (reference sequence). V lost 4 bases and J lost 3; bases outside the gene matches: 8. The CDR3 totals 16 residues. CDR3 DNA sequence: TGTGCCAGCAGTTTCGAAGCGGGAGCCTTCTACAATGAGCAGTTCTTC. Protein: CASSFEAGAFYNEQFF.

The chain combines TRBV6-1 with TRBJ2-7; 8 positions agree with TRBD1. Germline values: CDR1 MNHNS, CDR2 SASEGT. V lost 8 bases, J lost 3 bases, and 3 bases stayed unmatched. The CDR3 runs 12 residues. This CDR3 is CASDRGIYEQYF. The CDR3 DNA reads TGTGCCAGCGACAGGGGAATCTACGAGCAGTACTTC.

This sequence joins TRBV7-2 and TRBJ2-5; 9 nucleotides line up with TRBD2. The germline V gene has CDR1 SGHTA and CDR2 FQGNSA. This CDR3 has 16 residues. J lost 2 bases, V lost 1 base, and 5 bases had no gene match. As DNA, the CDR3 is TGTGCCAGCAGCTTAGTGACGGCGGGGGGGCAAGAGACCCAGTACTTC. Translation: CASSLVTAGGQETQYF.

This chain joins TRBV7-2 and TRBJ1-2; D unresolved. This CDR3 has 14 amino acids. Germline lookup yields CDR1 SGHTA and CDR2 FQGNSA. The V end was cut by 3 bases, the J end by 2 bases, with 10 bases between. The CDR3 DNA reads as TGTGCCAGCAGCTTGTCCAGGCAGAACTATGGCTACACCTTC. Amino acids: CASSLSRQNYGYTF.

This chain connects TRBV14 to TRBJ1-1; 11 bases map to TRBD1. Germline lookup yields CDR1 SGHDN and CDR2 FVKESK. The CDR3 is 13 residues long. Losses at the gene ends were 2 bases for V and 11 bases for J; bases not matched to a gene: 4. This CDR3 is CASSQRTGGMAFF. The CDR3 DNA reads TGTGCCAGCAGCCAAAGGACAGGGGGCATGGCTTTCTTT.

A remark on this clone: An end of the junction does not agree with germline; a read error may underlie this. This chain connects TRBV11-2 to TRBJ1-2; 8 positions agree with TRBD1. This CDR3 region has 15 residues. The germline V gene has CDR1 SGHAT and CDR2 FQNNGV. The DNA for the CDR3 is TGTGCCAGCAGTTTAGATAGGTCAGGGGGCCATGGCTACACCTTC. Its protein is CASSLDRSGGHGYTF.

The gene calls are TRBV14 and TRBJ1-1; D is possibly TRBD1 (6 bases). The germline gives CDR1 SGHDN, CDR2 FVKESK. The CDR3 spans 17 residues. Trimming shortened V by 5 bases and J by 3 bases, and 22 bases separated the two germline ends. The CDR3 DNA follows: TGTGCCAGCAGCTCCCGGGGGGGGGCTGGGGTGGACACTGAAGCTTTCTTT. It is translated as CASSSRGGAGVDTEAFF.

The chain joins TRBV5-4 to TRBJ2-5, with a tentative D call TRBD2 (7 bases). Germline V gene data show CDR1 as SGHNT and CDR2 as YYREEE (reference sequence). This CDR3 is built from 15 residues. Trimming shortened V by 4 bases and J by 4 bases, and 17 bases separated the two germline ends. CDR3 nucleotide sequence: TGTGCCAGCAGCCCAGGCGGGGGCCGGGGAGAGACCCAGTACTTC. It specifies CASSPGGGRGETQYF.

The chain joins TRBV6-5 to TRBJ2-7; 9 bases map to TRBD1. Germline V gives CDR1 MNHEY, CDR2 SVGAGI. This CDR3 has 16 amino acids. J was trimmed by 3 bases and V by 0 bases; bases with no gene match: 6. CDR3 region: CASSYSTTGGRYEQYF. For the CDR3, the DNA is TGTGCCAGCAGTTACTCGACGACAGGGGGTCGCTACGAGCAGTACTTC.

The V gene is TRBV30, the J gene TRBJ1-4, with no clear D. From germline, CDR1 is GTSNPN and CDR2 SVGIG (reference sequence). This CDR3 region has 11 residues. Trimming pared 0 bases from V and 7 bases from J, leaving 3 bases between. CDR3 residues: CAWSVSEKLFF. CDR3 nucleotides: TGTGCCTGGAGTGTGAGTGAAAAACTGTTTTTT.

The genes are TRBV5-1 and TRBJ1-4; perhaps TRBD1 as D (6 bases). Germline CDR1 is SGHRS and CDR2 is YFSETQ. Deletions cut 5 bases from V and 3 bases from J, with 11 bases between. This CDR3 spans 14 amino acids. CDR3 loop: CASSPGQSNEKLFF. CDR3 sequence (DNA): TGCGCCAGCAGTCCCGGACAGTCTAATGAAAAACTGTTTTTT.

V and J are TRBV5-1 and TRBJ2-5; TRBD2 matches 13 bases. The V gene's germline CDR1 is SGHRS and CDR2 YFSETQ. J was trimmed by 6 bases and V by 4 bases; bases with no gene match: 9. The CDR3 has 16 residues. Written as DNA, the CDR3 is TGCGCCAGCAGCGGAAAAGGACTAGCGGGAGATCAGACCCAGTACTTC. This sequence encodes CASSGKGLAGDQTQYF.

The CDR3 region has the DNA TGTGCCAGTAGAAGGTGGGCCACACCCCGCCAGCCCCAGCATTTT. Its protein product is CASRRWATPRQPQHF. This chain connects TRBV19 to TRBJ1-5; D call uncertain. Trimming cost V 6 bases and J 7 bases, with 19 bases left between them. CDR3 length equals 15 residues. Germline CDR1 and CDR2: LNHDA and SQIVND (reference sequence).

CDR3 sequence reads: CASSSSSTGISYEQYF. The CDR3 nucleotides are TGTGCCAGCAGCTCCTCGAGCACAGGGATCTCCTACGAGCAGTACTTC. The rearrangement links TRBV7-2 to TRBJ2-7; the D gene is possibly TRBD1 (6 bases). The ends were cut back, 4 bases at V and 0 bases at J, with 16 bases in the middle. Germline-derived CDR1 and CDR2 are SGHTA and FQGNSA. The CDR3 consists of 16 residues.

This chain links TRBV7-2 with TRBJ2-7, with a possible D match to TRBD2 (6 bases). The CDR3 sequence is 14 residues long. The germline CDR1 and CDR2 sequences are SGHTA and FQGNSA. V was clipped by 4 bases and J by 7 bases, with 17 bases between them. CDR3 sequence (DNA): TGTGCCAGCAGCTCCAATAGGGACTCCGAGGAGCAGTACTTC. It codes for CASSSNRDSEEQYF.

The rearrangement joins TRBV2 to TRBJ2-1; 8 positions agree with TRBD2. This CDR3 has 15 amino acids. Germline loops: CDR1 SNHLY, CDR2 FYNNEI. After removal of 6 bases from V and 5 bases from J, the junction contained 9 bases not matched to a gene. CDR3 residues: CASRALGGGHNEQFF. In DNA, the CDR3 is TGTGCCAGCAGAGCACTCGGGGGGGGTCACAATGAGCAGTTCTTC.